These 26 T cell receptor beta chains share one sample of origin, sequenced in a study of blood T cell repertoires in COVID-19. TCRdb's table, derived via immunoSEQ multiplex PCR, lists solely in-frame clones and lacks some. Of some 150,000 clones listed, roughly 87% were seen once; the top ten hold about 4.2%. Sequences were obtained from peripheral blood. The origin of the receptors is a woman aged 60 to 75 with active or convalescent COVID-19.

The chain couples TRBV11-2 to TRBJ1-1; D might be TRBD1 (5 bases). Germline CDR1 reads SGHAT; CDR2 reads FQNNGV. The V and J ends lost 5 bases and 7 bases respectively, with 17 bases between them. The CDR3 runs 14 residues. Here the CDR3 reads CASSPPTRRGEAFF. The CDR3, as DNA: TGTGCCAGCAGCCCCCCGACCAGGAGGGGTGAAGCTTTCTTT. The variable domain in full, with the rest retrieved from reference TRBV11-2 and TRBJ1-1, is EAGVAQSPRYKIIEKRQSVAFWCNPISGHATLYWYQQILGQGPKLLIQFQNNGVVDDSQLPKDRFSAERLKGVDSTLKIQPAKLEDSAVYLCASSPPTRRGEAFFGQGTRLTVV.

J is TRBJ1-1 and V is TRBV21-1. TRBV21-1 is given as a pseudogene. The CDR3 is 17 amino acids. The CDR3 coding sequence is TGTGCCAGCAGCCCACGCTTTAGCCTTAGCCTGGCCACTGAAGCTTTCTTT. It encodes CASSPRFSLSLATEAFF.

The J gene is TRBJ2-5, the V gene TRBV7-2, with D maybe TRBD2 (6 bases). The V end lost 5 bases, the J end lost 2 bases, and 12 bases lay between the germline ends. This CDR3 is 14 amino acids long. Germline V gene lookup returns CDR1 SGHTA and CDR2 FQGNSA. This chain's CDR3 is CASSPLGTQETQYF. The CDR3 nucleotides are TGTGCCAGCAGCCCCCTCGGGACTCAAGAGACCCAGTACTTC.

The chain has TRBV3-1 (or the pseudogene TRBV3-2) and TRBJ2-2, with 7 bases fitting TRBD2. Germline values: CDR1 LGHDT, CDR2 YNNKEL (reference sequence). Trimming removed 2 bases from V and 5 bases from J; junction bases left unmatched: 14. The CDR3 covers 18 residues. The CDR3 sequence is CASSQRLAASYTTGELFF. In nucleotides, the CDR3 is TGTGCCAGCAGCCAAAGGCTAGCGGCCTCCTATACTACCGGGGAGCTGTTTTTT.

This sequence joins TRBV10-3 and TRBJ1-1, with 10 bases fitting TRBD1. V gave up 5 bases and J gave up 3 bases; unmatched junction bases: 6. CDR3 length equals 15 residues. Germline V gene data show CDR1 as ENHRY and CDR2 as SYGVKD. The CDR3: CAISSTTGGYTEAFF. CDR3 coding DNA: TGTGCCATCAGTAGCACGACAGGGGGCTACACTGAAGCTTTCTTT.

CDR3 DNA sequence: TGTGCCAGCAGAATAAACACCGGGGAGCTGTTTTTT. It yields the protein CASRINTGELFF. The chain uses TRBV12-3 or TRBV12-4 and TRBJ2-2; D call uncertain. CDR3 length: 12 residues. V lost 6 bases and J 2 bases, leaving 4 bases between the germline ends.

On this clone: Other DNA sequences from this sample encode an identical CDR3 as well. V and J are TRBV6-5 and TRBJ1-2, with unresolved D. Trimming took 2 bases from V and 2 from J, leaving 6 bases between them. CDR3 length equals 13 residues. Germline values: CDR1 MNHEY, CDR2 SVGAGI. CDR3 sequence reads: CASSYTGNYGYTF. In DNA, the CDR3 is TGTGCCAGCAGTTACACGGGAAACTATGGCTACACCTTC.

The V call is TRBV7-3, the J call TRBJ1-1, with D perhaps TRBD1 (5 bases). Germline CDR1 and CDR2: SGHTA and FQGTGA. V was clipped by 0 bases and J by 3 bases, with 8 bases between them. The CDR3 extends over 14 amino acids. The CDR3 spells CASSLTGGDTEAFF. As DNA, the CDR3 is TGTGCCAGCAGCTTAACGGGAGGGGACACTGAAGCTTTCTTT.

In this sample, this clone turned up a few times. The chain combines TRBV14 with TRBJ1-6; 8 bases fit TRBD1. The CDR3 consists of 15 residues. Germline lookup yields CDR1 SGHDN and CDR2 FVKESK. Trimming took 6 bases from V and 5 from J; bases not matched to a gene: 6. CDR3 nucleotide sequence: TGTGCCAGCAGTTTACAGGGGGTCCATAATTCACCCCTCCACTTT. Translation: CASSLQGVHNSPLHF.

This rearrangement joins TRBV6-5 to TRBJ2-5; 11 positions agree with TRBD2. Trimming cost V 5 bases and J 4 bases; bases outside gene matches: 6. From germline, CDR1 is MNHEY and CDR2 SVGAGI. This CDR3 has 15 amino acids. This CDR3 reads CASSISLAGGETQYF. The CDR3 DNA is TGTGCCAGCAGTATAAGCCTAGCGGGGGGAGAGACCCAGTACTTC.

V usage is TRBV2 and J usage is TRBJ2-3; TRBD1 might be the D (5 bases). CDR3 length: 13 amino acids. Trimming removed 7 bases at V and 3 bases at J, with 11 bases between. CDR1 and CDR2 (germline): SNHLY, FYNNEI. The CDR3 bases are TGTGCCAGCAAAGCAGGGATAACAGATACGCAGTATTTT. This sequence encodes CASKAGITDTQYF.

V is TRBV18 and J is TRBJ2-7; TRBD2 aligns across 8 bases. This CDR3 spans 15 amino acids. The V and J ends lost 1 base and 2 bases, in that order; junction bases with no gene match: 4. Germline-derived CDR1 and CDR2 are KGHSH and LQKENI. Written as DNA, the CDR3 is TGTGCCAGCTCACCACGAGCGGGGGCGACCTACGAGCAGTACTTC. Protein sequence: CASSPRAGATYEQYF.

This clone was detected a few times. The chain couples TRBV6-5 to TRBJ1-3; D is perhaps TRBD1 (6 bases). This CDR3 is 13 amino acids long. V gave up 8 bases and J gave up 4 bases, with 12 bases separating them. CDR1 is MNHEY, CDR2 SVGAGI, per germline. The CDR3 nucleotides read TGTGCCAGCGTCCCAGGGGCGGGAAACACCATATATTTT. Its protein is CASVPGAGNTIYF.

CDR3 region: CASSLPQGYYGYTF. The DNA for the CDR3 is TGTGCCAGCAGCCTACCCCAGGGCTACTATGGCTACACCTTC. This chain links TRBV6-2 or TRBV6-3 with TRBJ1-2, with a possible D match to TRBD1 (5 bases). This CDR3 region has 14 residues. The ends were cut back, 6 bases at V and 3 bases at J, with 14 bases in the middle. Germline V lookup: CDR1 MNHEY, CDR2 SVGEGT.

The CDR3: CATYGRGQVEQYF. The DNA for the CDR3 is TGTGCCACCTACGGGCGGGGGCAGGTCGAGCAGTACTTC. This sequence joins TRBV10-3 and TRBJ2-7, with TRBD2 as a possible D gene (7 bases). Germline values: CDR1 ENHRY, CDR2 SYGVKD. The CDR3 contains 13 residues. The V gene lost 10 bases and the J gene lost 6 bases, with 19 bases spanning the gap.

The chain employs TRBV7-2 and TRBJ1-5, with D unresolved. Per germline, CDR1 SGHTA and CDR2 FQGNSA. Trimming pared 6 bases from V and 1 base from J, leaving 13 bases between. CDR3 length: 15 residues. The CDR3 sequence: CASSYVGASNQPQHF. The DNA for the CDR3 is TGTGCCAGCAGTTATGTGGGAGCCAGCAATCAGCCCCAGCATTTT.

The V gene is TRBV7-2, the J gene TRBJ2-5, with D maybe TRBD2 (5 bases). The germline V and J ends were trimmed by 3 bases and 4 bases, with 12 bases remaining between them. This CDR3 has 14 residues. Germline V gives CDR1 SGHTA, CDR2 FQGNSA. DNA for the CDR3: TGTGCCAGCAGCTTGGGAGCGGCGGGAGAGACCCAGTACTTC. Translation: CASSLGAAGETQYF.

This CDR3 reads CASSTKATGGNEKLFF. The DNA of the CDR3 is TGTGCCAGCAGCACTAAGGCGACAGGGGGTAATGAAAAACTGTTTTTT. The chain employs TRBV5-4 and TRBJ1-4; 9 nucleotides agree with TRBD1. V dropped 4 bases and J dropped 4; count of bases not matched to a gene: 8. Germline CDR1 is SGHNT and CDR2 is YYREEE (reference sequence). This CDR3 comprises 16 residues. The full variable domain, with the rest looked up from reference TRBV5-4 and TRBJ1-4, is ETGVTQSPTHLIKTRGQQVTLRCSSQSGHNTVSWYQQALGQGPQFIFQYYREEENGRGNFPPRFSGLQFPNYSSELNVNALELDDSALYLCASSTKATGGNEKLFFGSGTQLSVL.

The chain employs TRBV9 and TRBJ1-2, with D possibly being TRBD1 (5 bases). The CDR3 length is 12 residues. The ends were cut back, 5 bases at V and 1 base at J, with 6 bases in the middle. Germline V gene sequence: CDR1 SGDLS, CDR2 YYNGEE. In DNA form, the CDR3 reads TGTGCCAGCAGAGGGGTTAACTATGGCTACACCTTC. It is translated as CASRGVNYGYTF.

This chain uses TRBV19 with TRBJ1-3, with a tentative D call TRBD1 (5 bases). CDR1 is LNHDA and CDR2 is SQIVND in the germline V gene (reference sequence). The CDR3 is 15 residues long. Trimming removed 3 bases from V and 0 bases from J, with 9 bases in between. The CDR3 bases are TGTGCCAGTAGTATCGGGGGATCCTCTGGAAACACCATATATTTT. It encodes CASSIGGSSGNTIYF.

This clone was found a few times. The J gene is TRBJ1-5, the V gene TRBV19, with TRBD1 as a possible D gene (5 bases). Germline V gene sequence: CDR1 LNHDA, CDR2 SQIVND (reference sequence). The CDR3 runs to 13 residues. Trimming stripped 8 bases from V and 4 bases from J, with 12 bases between. The CDR3 coding sequence is TGTGCCAGTGGGGCGGGGCTAAATCAGCCCCAGCATTTT. It translates to CASGAGLNQPQHF.

Note on this clone: One junction end disagrees with the germline gene, perhaps due to a read error. CDR3 in amino acids: CASSSTREPDGANVLTF. The CDR3 DNA sequence: TGTGCTAGCAGCTCGACCCGGGAGCCAGATGGGGCCAACGTCCTGACTTTC. The chain joins TRBV7-7 to TRBJ2-6; D is possibly TRBD2 (6 bases). The CDR3 is 17 amino acids. Germline V gene lookup returns CDR1 SSHAT and CDR2 FNYEAQ (reference sequence).

CDR3 residues: CASKPTTTNEKLFF. The DNA of the CDR3 is TGTGCCAGCAAGCCGACAACAACTAATGAAAAACTGTTTTTT. V and J are TRBV2 and TRBJ1-4; D ambiguous. The CDR3 contains 14 residues. Germline lookup yields CDR1 SNHLY and CDR2 FYNNEI. The V end lost 7 bases, the J end lost 0 bases, and 9 bases lay between the germline ends.

The chain links TRBV12-5 to TRBJ2-1; 15 positions match TRBD2. Germline V gene lookup returns CDR1 LGHNT and CDR2 FRNRAP. V dropped 0 bases and J dropped 6; count of bases not matched to a gene: 3. The CDR3 covers 17 residues. The CDR3 coding sequence is TGTGCTAGTGGTTTGGTACGGGGACTAGCGGGGGGCAATGAGCAGTTCTTC. The encoded protein is CASGLVRGLAGGNEQFF.

V gene TRBV12-5 combines with J gene TRBJ2-1, with 11 bases lining up with TRBD2. This CDR3 has 18 residues. Per germline, CDR1 LGHNT and CDR2 FRNRAP. Trimming removed 0 bases from V and 0 bases from J; junction bases left unmatched: 4. Here the CDR3 reads CASGLVSGGASSYNEQFF. The CDR3 nucleotides read TGTGCTAGTGGTTTGGTTAGCGGGGGGGCCAGCTCCTACAATGAGCAGTTCTTC.

The chain recombines TRBV5-4 with TRBJ2-2; 10 positions agree with TRBD2. Germline V gene sequence: CDR1 SGHNT, CDR2 YYREEE (reference sequence). Germline trimming cut 3 bases from V and 2 bases from J; bases unmatched to any gene: 4. The CDR3 is made up of 16 amino acids. The CDR3 DNA sequence: TGTGCCAGCAGCTCTCTAGCGGGGGATAACACCGGGGAGCTGTTTTTT. This sequence encodes CASSSLAGDNTGELFF.